This T cell receptor (beta chain) is from a study of T-cell memory formation after mild COVID-19. Study information: TCR clustering was largely donor specific. Notes on the study in general: Memory from before infection featured some responding clones, which suggests cross-reactive memory joined. Most CD4+ clones that shrank were in CM and EM, while CD8+ ones turned up in EMRA.

After removal of 5 bases from V and 5 bases from J, the junction contained 20 bases not matched to a gene. Germline CDR1 SGHVS, CDR2 FNYEAQ. The CDR3 loop spans 19 amino acids. TCR alpha and TCR beta cDNA libraries carrying sample barcodes and UMIs came from 5'RACE with constant-segment primers. In TCRdb, the 5' RACE reads were re-called with MiXCR into one record per CDR3 protein. The table includes 300,000 to 350,000 distinct CDR3 sequences, about 13% detected once. A few counts support this clonotype. Its antigen is currently unknown. The material sequenced was PBMCs or a T cell subset sorted from them (not recorded which). The V and J genes are TRBV7-6 and TRBJ2-5, with 10 bases matching TRBD1. The sequence was obtained from a man between 18 and 35 years old who had mild COVID-19 (a few samples of this study predate the infection). Cell type and time point are not known. The CDR3 coding sequence is TGTGCCAGCAGCCCACACATAGCTGGCGGGACAGGGGTATGGGAGACCCAGTACTTC. The encoded protein is CASSPHIAGGTGVWETQYF.